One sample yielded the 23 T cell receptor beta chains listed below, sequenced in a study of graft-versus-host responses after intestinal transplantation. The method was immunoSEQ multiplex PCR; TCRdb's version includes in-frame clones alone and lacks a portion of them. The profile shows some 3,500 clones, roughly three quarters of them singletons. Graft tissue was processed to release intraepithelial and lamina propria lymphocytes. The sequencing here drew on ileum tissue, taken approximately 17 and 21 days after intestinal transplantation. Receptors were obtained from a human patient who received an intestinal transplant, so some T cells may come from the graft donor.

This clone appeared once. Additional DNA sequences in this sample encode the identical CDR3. CDR3 sequence (DNA): TGTGCCAGCAGCTTAGCGGGGGGGCCGAACAATGAGCAGTTCTTC. Translation gives CASSLAGGPNNEQFF. V is TRBV6-1 and J is TRBJ2-1; TRBD2 matches 11 bases. With 6 bases clipped from V and 5 bases from J, the junction kept 6 bases outside the gene matches. This CDR3 has 15 residues. Germline V gene data show CDR1 as MNHNS and CDR2 as SASEGT.

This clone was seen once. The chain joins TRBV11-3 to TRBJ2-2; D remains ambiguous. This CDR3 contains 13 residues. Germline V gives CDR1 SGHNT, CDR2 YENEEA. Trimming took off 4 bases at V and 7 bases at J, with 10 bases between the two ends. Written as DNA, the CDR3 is TGTGCCAGCAGCTGGGGTGGAGACGGGGAGCTGTTTTTT. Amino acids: CASSWGGDGELFF.

The CDR3 DNA reads as TGCGCCAGCAGCTTGGGACAGGCCTCCGGTAGCACTGAAGCTTTCTTT. It translates to CASSLGQASGSTEAFF. The genes are TRBV5-1 and TRBJ1-1; the D gene is possibly TRBD1 (6 bases). CDR1 is SGHRS and CDR2 is YFSETQ in the germline V gene. This CDR3 has 16 residues. The ends were cut back, 0 bases at V and 4 bases at J, with 16 bases in the middle.

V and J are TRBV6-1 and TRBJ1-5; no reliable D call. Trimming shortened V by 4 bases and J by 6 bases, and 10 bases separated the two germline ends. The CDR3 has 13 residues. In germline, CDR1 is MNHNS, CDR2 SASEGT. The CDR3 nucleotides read TGTGCCAGCAGTGCCGAAAACAGTCAGCCCCAGCATTTT. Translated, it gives CASSAENSQPQHF.

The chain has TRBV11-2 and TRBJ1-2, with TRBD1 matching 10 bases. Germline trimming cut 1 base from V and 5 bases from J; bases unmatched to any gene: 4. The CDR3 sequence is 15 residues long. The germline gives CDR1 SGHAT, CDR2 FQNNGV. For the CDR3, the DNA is TGTGCCAGCAGCTTAGGGACAGGGGGTATATATGGCTACACCTTC. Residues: CASSLGTGGIYGYTF.

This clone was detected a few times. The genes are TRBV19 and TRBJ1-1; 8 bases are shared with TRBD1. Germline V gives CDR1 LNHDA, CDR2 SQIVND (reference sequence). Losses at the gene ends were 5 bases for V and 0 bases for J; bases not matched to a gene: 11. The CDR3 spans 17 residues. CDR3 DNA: TGTGCCAGTAGTCCTCCCCGACAGGGGCTCATGAACACTGAAGCTTTCTTT. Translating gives CASSPPRQGLMNTEAFF.

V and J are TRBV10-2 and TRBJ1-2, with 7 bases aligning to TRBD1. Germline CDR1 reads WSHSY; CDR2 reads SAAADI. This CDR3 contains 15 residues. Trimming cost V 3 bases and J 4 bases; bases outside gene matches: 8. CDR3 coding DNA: TGCGCCAGCAGTGACCTCGGACAGGACCGCTATGGCTACACCTTC. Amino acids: CASSDLGQDRYGYTF.

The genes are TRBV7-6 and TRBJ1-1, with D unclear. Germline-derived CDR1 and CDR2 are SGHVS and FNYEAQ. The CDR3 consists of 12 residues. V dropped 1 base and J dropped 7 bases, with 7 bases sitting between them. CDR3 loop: CASSLGGNEAFF. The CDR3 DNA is TGTGCCAGCAGCTTAGGAGGGAATGAAGCTTTCTTT. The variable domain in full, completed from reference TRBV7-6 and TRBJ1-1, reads GAGVSQSPRYKVTKRGQDVALRCDPISGHVSLYWYRQALGQGPEFLTYFNYEAQQDKSGLPNDRFSAERPEGSISTLTIQRTEQRDSAMYRCASSLGGNEAFFGQGTRLTVV.

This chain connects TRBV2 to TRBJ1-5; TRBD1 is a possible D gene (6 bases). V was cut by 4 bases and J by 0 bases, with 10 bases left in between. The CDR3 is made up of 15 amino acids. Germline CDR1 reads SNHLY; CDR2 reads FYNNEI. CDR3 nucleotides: TGTGCCAGCAGTGGACAGGTTAATAGCAATCAGCCCCAGCATTTT. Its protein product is CASSGQVNSNQPQHF.

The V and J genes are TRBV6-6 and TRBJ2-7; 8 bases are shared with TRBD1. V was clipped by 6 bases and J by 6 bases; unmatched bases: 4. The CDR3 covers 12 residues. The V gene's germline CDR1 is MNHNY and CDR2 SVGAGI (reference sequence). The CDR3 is CASSDRGFEQYF. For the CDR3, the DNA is TGTGCCAGCAGCGACAGGGGCTTCGAGCAGTACTTC.

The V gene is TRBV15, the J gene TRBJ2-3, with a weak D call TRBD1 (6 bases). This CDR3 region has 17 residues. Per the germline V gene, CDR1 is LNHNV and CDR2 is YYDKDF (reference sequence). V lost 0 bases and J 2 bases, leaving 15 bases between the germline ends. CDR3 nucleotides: TGTGCCACCAGCAGAGATATTATGAGGGGGTTCACAGATACGCAGTATTTT. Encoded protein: CATSRDIMRGFTDTQYF.

The DNA for the CDR3 is TGCGCCAGACCACTTTGCAGGGAGTGGCAGGGCTATGAAAAACTGTTTTTT. This encodes CARPLCREWQGYEKLFF. The chain joins TRBV10-1 to TRBJ1-4; weak D call: TRBD1 (5 bases). V was clipped by 9 bases and J by 6 bases, with 26 bases between them. This CDR3 spans 17 amino acids. Germline CDR1 and CDR2: WNHNN and SYGVQD (reference sequence).

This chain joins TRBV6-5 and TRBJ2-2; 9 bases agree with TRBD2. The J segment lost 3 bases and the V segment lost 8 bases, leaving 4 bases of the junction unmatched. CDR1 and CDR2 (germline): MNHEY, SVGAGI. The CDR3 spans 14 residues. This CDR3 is CASRAGGDTGELFF. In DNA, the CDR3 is TGTGCCAGCCGAGCGGGGGGAGACACCGGGGAGCTGTTTTTT.

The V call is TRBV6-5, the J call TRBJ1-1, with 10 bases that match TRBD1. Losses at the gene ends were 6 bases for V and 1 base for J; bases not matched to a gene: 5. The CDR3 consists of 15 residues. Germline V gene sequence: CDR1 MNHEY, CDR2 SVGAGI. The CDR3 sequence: CASSQTGGANTEAFF. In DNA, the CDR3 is TGTGCCAGCAGCCAGACAGGGGGCGCGAACACTGAAGCTTTCTTT.

The CDR3 DNA reads as TGTGCCAGCACGATGGCTGGGGGCCCAAACACTGAAGCTTTCTTT. Translating it yields CASTMAGGPNTEAFF. The rearrangement uses TRBV6-6 and TRBJ1-1, with D tentatively TRBD1 (6 bases). The CDR3 sequence is 15 residues long. The germline gives CDR1 MNHNY, CDR2 SVGAGI (reference sequence). With 7 bases removed from V and 2 bases from J, the gap between germline ends came to 17 bases.

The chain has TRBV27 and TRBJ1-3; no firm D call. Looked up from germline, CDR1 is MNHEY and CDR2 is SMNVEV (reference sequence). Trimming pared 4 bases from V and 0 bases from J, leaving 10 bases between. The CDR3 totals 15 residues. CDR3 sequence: CASSSAQRSGNTIYF. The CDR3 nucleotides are TGTGCCAGCAGTTCCGCTCAACGCTCTGGAAACACCATATATTTT.

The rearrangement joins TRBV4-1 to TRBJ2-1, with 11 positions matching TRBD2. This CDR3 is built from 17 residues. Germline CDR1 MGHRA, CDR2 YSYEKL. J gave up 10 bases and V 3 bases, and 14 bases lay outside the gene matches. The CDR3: CASSQTPGTSGSLEQFF. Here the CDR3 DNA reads TGCGCCAGCAGCCAGACGCCCGGGACTAGCGGTTCATTGGAGCAGTTCTTC.

CDR3 coding DNA: TGCGCCAGCAGCTTGTTAGGGGGGGGTGAAAAACTGTTTTTT. Its protein product is CASSLLGGGEKLFF. This chain connects TRBV5-1 to TRBJ1-4, with D possibly TRBD1 on 6 matching bases. The germline V gene encodes CDR1 SGHRS and CDR2 YFSETQ. Between the trimmed V and J ends, which lost 1 base and 7 bases, there was a span of 11 bases. This CDR3 has 14 residues.

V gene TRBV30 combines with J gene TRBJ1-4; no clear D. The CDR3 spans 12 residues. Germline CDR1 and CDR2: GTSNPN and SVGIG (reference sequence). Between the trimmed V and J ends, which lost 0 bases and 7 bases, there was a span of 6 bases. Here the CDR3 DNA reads TGTGCCTGGAGTGTAGGTTTTGAAAAACTGTTTTTT. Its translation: CAWSVGFEKLFF.

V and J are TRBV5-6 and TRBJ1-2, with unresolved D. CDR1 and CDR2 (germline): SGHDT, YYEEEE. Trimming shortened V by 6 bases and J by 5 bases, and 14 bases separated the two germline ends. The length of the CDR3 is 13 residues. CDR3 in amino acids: CASNHDGRYGYTF. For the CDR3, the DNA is TGTGCCAGCAACCACGACGGGCGATATGGCTACACCTTC.

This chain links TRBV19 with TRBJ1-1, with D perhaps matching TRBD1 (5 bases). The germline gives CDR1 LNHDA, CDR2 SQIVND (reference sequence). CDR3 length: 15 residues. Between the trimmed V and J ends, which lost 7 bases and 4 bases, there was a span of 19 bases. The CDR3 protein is CASISFRGLGTEAFF. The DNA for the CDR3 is TGTGCCAGTATCTCTTTTCGGGGCCTGGGCACTGAAGCTTTCTTT.

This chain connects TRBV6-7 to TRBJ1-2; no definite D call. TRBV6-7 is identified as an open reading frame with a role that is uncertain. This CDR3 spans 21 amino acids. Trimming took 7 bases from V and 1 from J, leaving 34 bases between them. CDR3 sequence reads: CASNDHFFDLLNGRDNYGYTF. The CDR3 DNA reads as TGTGCCAGCAACGACCATTTTTTTGATCTACTCAATGGGCGGGATAACTATGGCTACACCTTC.

CDR3 residues: CASSLTPGHLASPLHF. DNA for the CDR3: TGTGCCAGCAGTTTAACACCAGGCCACCTCGCTTCACCCCTCCACTTT. The rearrangement links TRBV28 to TRBJ1-6; D remains unclear. V lost 2 bases and J 9 bases, leaving 17 bases between the germline ends. This CDR3 has 16 residues. Germline CDR1 and CDR2: MDHEN and SYDVKM.